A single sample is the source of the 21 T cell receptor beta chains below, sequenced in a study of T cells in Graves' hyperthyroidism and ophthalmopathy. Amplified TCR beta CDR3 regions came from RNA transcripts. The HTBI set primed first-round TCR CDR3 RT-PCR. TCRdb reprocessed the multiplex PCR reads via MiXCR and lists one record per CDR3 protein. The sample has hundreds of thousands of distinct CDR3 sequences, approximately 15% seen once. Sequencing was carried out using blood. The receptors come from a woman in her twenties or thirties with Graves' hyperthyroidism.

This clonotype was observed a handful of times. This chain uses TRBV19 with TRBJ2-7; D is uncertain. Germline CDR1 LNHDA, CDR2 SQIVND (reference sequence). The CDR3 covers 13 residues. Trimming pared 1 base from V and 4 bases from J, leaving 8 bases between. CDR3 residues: CASSIAGTYEQYF. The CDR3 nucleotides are TGTGCCAGTAGTATAGCGGGCACTTACGAGCAGTACTTC.

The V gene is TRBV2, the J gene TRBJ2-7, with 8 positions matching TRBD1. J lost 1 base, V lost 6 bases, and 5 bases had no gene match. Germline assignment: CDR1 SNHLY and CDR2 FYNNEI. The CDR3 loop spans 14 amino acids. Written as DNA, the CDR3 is TGTGCCAGCAGGCTAAGGACAGGGTCCTACGAGCAGTACTTC. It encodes CASRLRTGSYEQYF.

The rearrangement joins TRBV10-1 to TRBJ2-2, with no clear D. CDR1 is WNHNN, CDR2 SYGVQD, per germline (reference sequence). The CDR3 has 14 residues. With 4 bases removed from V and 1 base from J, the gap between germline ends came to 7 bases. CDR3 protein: CASSADQNTGELFF. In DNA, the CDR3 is TGCGCCAGCAGTGCCGACCAGAACACCGGGGAGCTGTTTTTT.

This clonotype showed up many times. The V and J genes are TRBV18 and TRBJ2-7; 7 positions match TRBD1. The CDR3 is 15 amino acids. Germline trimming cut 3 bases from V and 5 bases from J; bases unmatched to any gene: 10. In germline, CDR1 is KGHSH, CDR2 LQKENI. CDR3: CASSPRGIGVDEQYF. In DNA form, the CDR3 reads TGTGCCAGCTCACCCAGGGGGATCGGGGTCGACGAGCAGTACTTC.

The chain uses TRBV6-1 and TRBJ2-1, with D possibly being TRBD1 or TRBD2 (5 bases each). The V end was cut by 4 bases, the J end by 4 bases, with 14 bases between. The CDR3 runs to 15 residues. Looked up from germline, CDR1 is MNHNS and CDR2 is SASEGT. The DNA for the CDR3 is TGTGCCAGCAGTGGGCAGGGAGCAGGGTACAATGAGCAGTTCTTC. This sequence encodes CASSGQGAGYNEQFF.

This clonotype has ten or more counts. The CDR3 DNA reads as TGTGCCAGCAGCTTAGGGACAGGGCCCACTGAAGCTTTCTTT. It specifies CASSLGTGPTEAFF. The chain recombines TRBV11-2 with TRBJ1-1; 8 bases agree with TRBD1. Unmatched junction bases numbered 2, after V lost 1 base and J lost 4 bases. Germline-derived CDR1 and CDR2 are SGHAT and FQNNGV. The CDR3 contains 14 residues.

The CDR3 loop is CAISGQINEKLFF. For the CDR3, the DNA is TGTGCCATCTCCGGACAGATTAATGAAAAACTGTTTTTT. This chain links TRBV10-3 with TRBJ1-4, with D possibly matching TRBD1 (6 bases). The germline V and J ends were trimmed by 8 bases and 4 bases, with 11 bases remaining between them. The CDR3 is 13 amino acids. Germline CDR1 ENHRY, CDR2 SYGVKD.

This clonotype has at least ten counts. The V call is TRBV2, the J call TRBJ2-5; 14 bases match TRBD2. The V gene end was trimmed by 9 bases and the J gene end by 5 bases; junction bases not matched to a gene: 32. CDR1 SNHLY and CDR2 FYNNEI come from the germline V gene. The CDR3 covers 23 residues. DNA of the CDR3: TGTGCCAGTCTTCTAGGGGGGAACCACCCTAAGACTAGCGGGAGGGCCACGGGGGAGACCCAGTACTTC. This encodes CASLLGGNHPKTSGRATGETQYF.

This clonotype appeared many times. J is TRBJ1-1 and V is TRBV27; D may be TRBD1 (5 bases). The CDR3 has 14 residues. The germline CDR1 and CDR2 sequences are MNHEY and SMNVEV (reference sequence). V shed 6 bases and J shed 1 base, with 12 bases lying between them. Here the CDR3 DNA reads TGTGCCAGCAGCGTCGACAGAGAGAACACTGAAGCTTTCTTT. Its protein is CASSVDRENTEAFF.

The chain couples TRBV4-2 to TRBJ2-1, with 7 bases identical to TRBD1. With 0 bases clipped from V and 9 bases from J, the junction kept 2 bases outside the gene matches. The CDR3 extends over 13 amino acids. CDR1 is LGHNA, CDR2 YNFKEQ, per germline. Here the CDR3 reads CASSQEGGREQFF. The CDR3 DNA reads TGTGCCAGCAGCCAAGAAGGGGGCCGTGAGCAGTTCTTC.

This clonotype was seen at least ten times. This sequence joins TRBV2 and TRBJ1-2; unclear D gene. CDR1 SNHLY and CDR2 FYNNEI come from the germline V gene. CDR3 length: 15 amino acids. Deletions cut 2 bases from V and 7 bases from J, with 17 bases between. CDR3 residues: CASSESQGATSGYTF. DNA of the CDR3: TGTGCCAGCAGTGAATCCCAAGGTGCAACCAGTGGCTACACCTTC.

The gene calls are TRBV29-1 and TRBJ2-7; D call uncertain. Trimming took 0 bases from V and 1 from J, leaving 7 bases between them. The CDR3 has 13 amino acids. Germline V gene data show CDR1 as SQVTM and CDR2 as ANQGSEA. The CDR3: CSVEDRESYEQYF. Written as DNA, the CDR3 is TGCAGCGTTGAAGATCGTGAGTCCTACGAGCAGTACTTC.

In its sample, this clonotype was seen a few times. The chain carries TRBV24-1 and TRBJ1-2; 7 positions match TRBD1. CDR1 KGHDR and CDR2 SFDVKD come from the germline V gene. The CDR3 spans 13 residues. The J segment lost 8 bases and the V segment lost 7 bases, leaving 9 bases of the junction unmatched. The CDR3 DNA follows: TGTGCCACCAGCAGGGGGATGTCCGACGGCTACACCTTC. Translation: CATSRGMSDGYTF.

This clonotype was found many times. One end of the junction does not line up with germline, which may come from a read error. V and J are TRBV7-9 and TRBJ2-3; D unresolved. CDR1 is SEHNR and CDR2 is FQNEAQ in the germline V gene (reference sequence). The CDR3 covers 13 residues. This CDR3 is CASSLDSTDTQYF. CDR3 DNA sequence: TGTGCCAGCAGTTTAGACAGCACAGATACGCAGTATTTT. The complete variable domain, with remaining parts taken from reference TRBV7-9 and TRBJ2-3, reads DTGVSQNPRHKITKRGQNVTFRCDPISEHNRLYWYRQTLGQGPEFLTYFQNEAQLEKSRLLSDRFSAERPKGSFSTLEIQRTEQGDSAMYLCASSLDSTDTQYFGPGTRLTVL.

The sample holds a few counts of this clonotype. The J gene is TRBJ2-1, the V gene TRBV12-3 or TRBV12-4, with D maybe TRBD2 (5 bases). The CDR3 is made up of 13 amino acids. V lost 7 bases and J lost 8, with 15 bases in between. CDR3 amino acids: CASTLRGRDEQFF. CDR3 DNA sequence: TGTGCCAGCACCCTACGGGGTAGGGATGAGCAGTTCTTC.

CDR3 nucleotides: TGTGCCAGCAGCTTAGAAGGGAACATGAACACTGAAGCTTTCTTT. It yields the protein CASSLEGNMNTEAFF. The chain couples TRBV7-9 to TRBJ1-1; D is undetermined. Trimming pared 1 base from V and 0 bases from J, leaving 9 bases between. CDR1 and CDR2 from the germline V gene are SEHNR and FQNEAQ (reference sequence). This CDR3 region has 15 residues.

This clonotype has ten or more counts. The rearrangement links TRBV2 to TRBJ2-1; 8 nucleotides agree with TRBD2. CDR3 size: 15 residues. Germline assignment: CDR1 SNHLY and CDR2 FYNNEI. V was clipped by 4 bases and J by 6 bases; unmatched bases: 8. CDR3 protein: CASSGQPGGGNEQFF. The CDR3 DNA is TGTGCCAGCAGTGGGCAACCGGGGGGGGGCAATGAGCAGTTCTTC.

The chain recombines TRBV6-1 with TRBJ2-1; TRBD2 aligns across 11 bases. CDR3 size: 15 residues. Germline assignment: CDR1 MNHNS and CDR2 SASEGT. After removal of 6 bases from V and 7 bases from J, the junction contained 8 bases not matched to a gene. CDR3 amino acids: CASRGVAGGLNEQFF. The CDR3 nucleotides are TGTGCCAGCAGGGGTGTAGCGGGAGGGCTAAATGAGCAGTTCTTC.

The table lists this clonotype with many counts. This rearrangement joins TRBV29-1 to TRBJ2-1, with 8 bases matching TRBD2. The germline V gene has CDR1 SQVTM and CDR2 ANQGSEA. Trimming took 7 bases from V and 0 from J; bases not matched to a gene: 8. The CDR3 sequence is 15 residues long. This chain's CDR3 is CSAGGGALSYNEQFF. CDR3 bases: TGCAGCGCCGGGGGGGGAGCGCTCTCCTACAATGAGCAGTTCTTC.

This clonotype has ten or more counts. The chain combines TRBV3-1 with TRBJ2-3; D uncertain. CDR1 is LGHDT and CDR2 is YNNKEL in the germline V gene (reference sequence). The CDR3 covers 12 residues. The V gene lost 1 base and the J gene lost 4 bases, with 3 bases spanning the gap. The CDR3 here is CASSQASDTQYF. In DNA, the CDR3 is TGTGCCAGCAGCCAAGCCTCAGATACGCAGTATTTT.

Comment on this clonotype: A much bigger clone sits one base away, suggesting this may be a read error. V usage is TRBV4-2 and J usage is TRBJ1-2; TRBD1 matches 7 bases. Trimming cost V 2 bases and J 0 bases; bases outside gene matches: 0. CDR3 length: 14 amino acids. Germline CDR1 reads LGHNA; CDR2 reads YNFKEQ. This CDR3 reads CASSQQGANYGYTF. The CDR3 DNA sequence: TGTGCCAGCAGCCAACAGGGGGCTAACTATGGCTACACCTTC.